Sequencing of this T cell receptor beta chain was carried out in a study of response to subunit inactivated influenza vaccine. Study-wide results and caveats: The authors suggested that every seasonal influenza vaccination recruits few new T cells.

The CDR3 spans 12 residues. V lost 2 bases and J lost 1, with 3 bases in between. The germline V gene has CDR1 DFQATT and CDR2 SNEGSKA (reference sequence). This clonotype was detected ten times or more. Its specificity is not known. TCRdb independently ran MiXCR on the RT-PCR reads; one entry per CDR3 protein. The data hold hundreds of thousands of distinct CDR3 sequences, with less than 8% observed a single time. The sample here was PBMCs from blood, taken around 2 years after vaccination. The V and J genes are TRBV20-1 and TRBJ1-3; no clear D. The receptor was isolated from a man aged 45 to 75 who received an inactivated influenza vaccine. The CDR3 region is CSARNSGNTIYF. CDR3 in DNA: TGCAGTGCTAGAAATTCTGGAAACACCATATATTTT.